This T cell receptor (beta chain) comes out of a study of CD8+CD57+ T cells in acquired aplastic anemia. Study summary: Isolated CD4+ and CD8+ cells, once sorted, yielded DNA averaging roughly 3.2 ug.

Using genomic DNA as the template, TCR beta VDJ and CDR3 profiling was carried out. MiXCR was run by TCRdb on the reads, yielding one entry per CDR3 protein. The sample holds roughly 250,000 distinct CDR3 sequences; approximately 86% are singletons and the top ten take 35% to 50%. The CDR3 has 13 residues. Trimming stripped 4 bases from V and 14 bases from J, with 20 bases between. Germline CDR1 SNHLY, CDR2 FYNNEI. In patients chosen for sequencing, flow cytometry had shown CD8+CD57+ cell expansion. The TCR sequence derives from a human donor with aplastic anemia. Source material: sorted CD4+, CD8+, or CD8+CD57+ T cells (not recorded which) from PBMCs. This chain connects TRBV2 to TRBJ1-1; D remains unclear. The CDR3 nucleotides are TGTGCCAGCAGTGGATTAGGGCAGGTTGCAGAGTTCTTT. The encoded protein is CASSGLGQVAEFF.